The rows below give T cell receptor beta chains drawn from one sample of a study of T-cell reconstitution after alpha-beta-depleted transplantation in children. A single record per CDR3 protein comes from TCRdb applying MiXCR to the PCR reads. The sample lists about 980,000 distinct CDR3 sequences, about 29% occurring once. The sequencing here drew on PBMCs, mostly from graft donor cells, taken 360 days after TCRalphabeta/CD19-depleted stem cell transplant. These receptors all come from a boy less than two years old who had a stem cell transplant for SCID, so the T cells may come from the graft donor. Both conserved end residues are part of each CDR3. The D gene is left open where the match is weak. The size entry is marked missing in some rows and otherwise reads once, few, many or a size class.

CDR3 length: 14; clone size: NA; J gene: TRBJ2-5; D gene: TRBD1; V gene: TRBV20-1; CDR3 protein: CSAGARTGLETQYF
CDR3 length: 18; clone size: once; J gene: TRBJ2-6; D gene: TRBD1; V gene: TRBV28; CDR3 protein: CASSLVTGSSSGANVLTF
CDR3 length: 15; clone size: NA; J gene: TRBJ2-7; D gene: NA; V gene: TRBV4-3; CDR3 protein: CASSQGASLTYEQYF
CDR3 length: 16; clone size: few; J gene: TRBJ2-2; D gene: NA; V gene: TRBV12-3/TRBV12-4; CDR3 protein: CASSPQFTGRAGELFF
CDR3 length: 14; clone size: few; J gene: TRBJ1-4; D gene: TRBD1; V gene: TRBV5-1; CDR3 protein: CASSGTGGNEKLFF
CDR3 length: 16; clone size: NA; J gene: TRBJ1-2; D gene: TRBD1; V gene: TRBV9; CDR3 protein: CASSVDLGQGASGYTF
CDR3 length: 16; clone size: NA; J gene: TRBJ2-3; D gene: TRBD2; V gene: TRBV5-1; CDR3 protein: CASSLTGGRLADTQYF
CDR3 length: 17; clone size: NA; J gene: TRBJ2-7; D gene: NA; V gene: TRBV10-3; CDR3 protein: CAISESQRAGLDREQYF
CDR3 length: 15; clone size: NA; J gene: TRBJ1-1; D gene: TRBD1; V gene: TRBV29-1; CDR3 protein: CSVVRDRVENTEAFF
CDR3 length: 15; clone size: few; J gene: TRBJ2-5; D gene: NA; V gene: TRBV20-1; CDR3 protein: CSATYTAYLQETQYF
CDR3 length: 15; clone size: few; J gene: TRBJ1-3; D gene: NA; V gene: TRBV10-3; CDR3 protein: CATQSPPPRGDTIYF
CDR3 length: 13; clone size: few; J gene: TRBJ2-7; D gene: NA; V gene: TRBV20-1; CDR3 protein: CSARQGRLWEQYF
CDR3 length: 16; clone size: NA; J gene: TRBJ2-7; D gene: TRBD2; V gene: TRBV20-1; CDR3 protein: CSARQLSGGTSYEQYF
CDR3 length: 14; clone size: few; J gene: TRBJ2-7; D gene: NA; V gene: TRBV28; CDR3 protein: CASSLPGEDYEQYF
CDR3 length: 15; clone size: few; J gene: TRBJ2-3; D gene: NA; V gene: TRBV7-9; CDR3 protein: CASSLGPGNTDTQYF
CDR3 length: 12; clone size: NA; J gene: TRBJ2-4; D gene: TRBD2; V gene: TRBV20-1; CDR3 protein: CSAGDYGNIQYF
CDR3 length: 13; clone size: few; J gene: TRBJ2-7; D gene: TRBD1; V gene: TRBV20-1; CDR3 protein: CSAPGTGNYEQYF
CDR3 length: 16; clone size: NA; J gene: TRBJ2-3; D gene: NA; V gene: TRBV2; CDR3 protein: CASADTGKGGTDTQYF
CDR3 length: 15; clone size: NA; J gene: TRBJ2-1; D gene: TRBD2; V gene: TRBV11-1; CDR3 protein: CASSLGLAEDNEQFF
CDR3 length: 14; clone size: NA; J gene: TRBJ1-4; D gene: TRBD1; V gene: TRBV5-1; CDR3 protein: CASRSQGAGEKLFF
CDR3 length: 13; clone size: few; J gene: TRBJ1-2; D gene: NA; V gene: TRBV10-3; CDR3 protein: CAISERYAHGYTF
CDR3 length: 17; clone size: NA; J gene: TRBJ2-3; D gene: NA; V gene: TRBV5-1; CDR3 protein: CASAIGGAVRPTDTQYF
CDR3 length: 17; clone size: NA; J gene: TRBJ2-3; D gene: TRBD2; V gene: TRBV3-1; CDR3 protein: CASSQDVRAAGGDTQYF
CDR3 length: 13; clone size: many; J gene: TRBJ2-1; D gene: NA; V gene: TRBV20-1; CDR3 protein: CSASGGFYNEQFF
CDR3 length: 18; clone size: NA; J gene: TRBJ1-3; D gene: NA; V gene: TRBV4-3; CDR3 protein: CASSQEDTQKFSGNTIYF
CDR3 length: 16; clone size: few; J gene: TRBJ2-1; D gene: TRBD2; V gene: TRBV12-3/TRBV12-4; CDR3 protein: CASRRGLAGGFHEQFF
CDR3 length: 13; clone size: many; J gene: TRBJ2-3; D gene: TRBD2; V gene: TRBV5-1; CDR3 protein: CASSLWTSDTQYF
CDR3 length: 8; clone size: many; J gene: TRBJ2-5; D gene: NA; V gene: TRBV20-1; CDR3 protein: CSATGYYF
CDR3 length: 15; clone size: NA; J gene: TRBJ2-4; D gene: NA; V gene: TRBV4-1; CDR3 protein: CASSSPGGGKNIQYF
CDR3 length: 11; clone size: NA; J gene: TRBJ2-5; D gene: NA; V gene: TRBV6-7; CDR3 protein: CASNLYQTQYF
CDR3 length: 15; clone size: NA; J gene: TRBJ2-1; D gene: NA; V gene: TRBV5-1; CDR3 protein: CASSLDSSTYNEQFF
CDR3 length: 16; clone size: NA; J gene: TRBJ1-1; D gene: TRBD1; V gene: TRBV4-1; CDR3 protein: CASSHRDRGMNTEAFF